This T cell receptor (beta chain) stems from a study of graft-versus-host responses after intestinal transplantation. Study-level background: Anti-thymocyte globulin was used for induction in all recipients, who then took tacrolimus and steroids for roughly three years.

About this clone itself: Its antigen is not identified.

Overall study results and limits: Detected in recipient marrow were GvH clones, some of which were first observed in ileum or blood.

The ends were cut back, 4 bases at V and 4 bases at J, with 11 bases in the middle. Germline V gene sequence: CDR1 SGHRS, CDR2 YFSETQ. The CDR3 loop spans 14 amino acids. The data were produced by immunoSEQ multiplex PCR, yet TCRdb's version contains in-frame clones alone and is incomplete. The sample has 73,000 or so clones; 90% are singletons. The clonotype was recovered from a human donor who was the organ donor for an intestinal transplant. The chain recombines TRBV5-1 with TRBJ1-4; D possibly corresponds to TRBD1 (5 bases). The sequencing here drew on unstimulated CD8+ T cells sorted from spleen or lymph node cells, taken before transplant. The CDR3 reads CASSEDTFNEKLFF. In nucleotides, the CDR3 is TGCGCCAGCAGCGAGGACACCTTTAATGAAAAACTGTTTTTT. The full variable domain, completed using reference TRBV5-1 and TRBJ1-4, is KAGVTQTPRYLIKTRGQQVTLSCSPISGHRSVSWYQQTPGQGLQFLFEYFSETQRNKGNFPGRFSGRQFSNSRSEMNVSTLELGDSALYLCASSEDTFNEKLFFGSGTQLSVL.